This T cell receptor beta chain was sequenced for a study of patients and donors after allogeneic stem cell transplantation. TCRdb reanalysed the RT-PCR reads using MiXCR and keeps one entry per CDR3 protein. The sample shows some 230,000 distinct CDR3 sequences, 13% to 15% of them seen only once. The germline V and J ends were trimmed by 0 bases and 5 bases, with 12 bases remaining between them. CDR1 is SGHRS, CDR2 YFSETQ, per germline. The CDR3 is 14 residues long. This chain connects TRBV5-1 to TRBJ2-7; D remains ambiguous. What was sequenced was blood, either unsorted or a sorted T cell fraction (not recorded which). The receptor was derived from a human donor who was either an allogeneic HSCT recipient or a stem cell or donor lymphocyte infusion donor (not recorded which). It is not recorded whose cells these are; they may come from a transplant donor. The CDR3, as DNA: TGCGCCAGCAGCTTGGCTTCCCCCCCGAACGAGCAGTACTTC. It encodes CASSLASPPNEQYF.